One sample yielded the 10 T cell receptor beta chains listed below, sequenced in a study of blood T cell repertoires in COVID-19. Only in-frame clones appear in the TCRdb table, and some are missing; sequencing was by immunoSEQ multiplex PCR. The table has approximately 440,000 clones, 90% seen once. The source material was PBMCs or T cells enriched from blood (not recorded which). Receptors originate from a man aged 18-30 years who had recovered from COVID-19.

This clone has just one count. The genes are TRBV7-2 and TRBJ2-2; the D gene is possibly TRBD1 (6 bases). From germline, CDR1 is SGHTA and CDR2 FQGNSA. There are 16 residues in the CDR3. V was clipped by 6 bases and J by 5 bases, with 19 bases between them. For the CDR3, the DNA is TGTGCCAGCAGGATCGACCCAGGGGCGATGACCGGGGAGCTGTTTTTT. Protein product: CASRIDPGAMTGELFF. Using reference TRBV7-2 and TRBJ2-2 for the parts outside the CDR3, the full variable domain is GAGVSQSPSNKVTEKGKDVELRCDPISGHTALYWYRQSLGQGLEFLIYFQGNSAPDKSGLPSDRFSAERTGGSVSTLTIQRTQQEDSAVYLCASRIDPGAMTGELFFGEGSRLTVL.

V and J are TRBV4-1 and TRBJ1-2, with a tentative D call TRBD1 (6 bases). The CDR3 spans 16 residues. Germline V gives CDR1 MGHRA, CDR2 YSYEKL. Trimming cost V 4 bases and J 6 bases, with 21 bases left between them. CDR3 protein: CASSPDSLDRSNGYTF. CDR3 DNA sequence: TGCGCCAGCAGCCCGGATTCCCTCGACAGGTCGAATGGCTACACCTTC.

The rearrangement links TRBV29-1 to TRBJ2-7; no reliable D call. CDR1 is SQVTM, CDR2 ANQGSEA, per germline. The CDR3 covers 12 residues. Between the trimmed V and J ends, which lost 5 bases and 0 bases, there was a span of 8 bases. Written as DNA, the CDR3 is TGCAGCGTTCAGATCCTCTCCTACGAGCAGTACTTC. Protein sequence: CSVQILSYEQYF.

V usage is TRBV5-4 and J usage is TRBJ2-5; D is ambiguous. This CDR3 has 13 amino acids. The germline V gene has CDR1 SGHNT and CDR2 YYREEE (reference sequence). Trimming took 1 base from V and 1 from J, leaving 5 bases between them. The CDR3 DNA is TGTGCCAGCAGCTTGCCCTCCCAAGAGACCCAGTACTTC. It encodes CASSLPSQETQYF.

This clone was recorded once. V usage is TRBV10-3 and J usage is TRBJ2-7; TRBD2 matches at 7 bases. CDR1 ENHRY and CDR2 SYGVKD come from the germline V gene. The trim removed 2 bases at V and 1 base at J, leaving 2 bases unmatched. CDR3 length equals 14 residues. As DNA, the CDR3 is TGTGCCATCAGTGAGATGGGGGGGTCCTACGAGCAGTACTTC. It is translated as CAISEMGGSYEQYF.

This rearrangement joins TRBV11-1 to TRBJ1-1; weak D call: TRBD1 (6 bases). V lost 0 bases and J lost 4, with 9 bases in between. The germline V gene encodes CDR1 SGHAT and CDR2 FQDESV (reference sequence). The CDR3 covers 14 residues. DNA for the CDR3: TGTGCCAGCAGCTTAGCTTTAGGGGGCACTGAAGCTTTCTTT. It yields the protein CASSLALGGTEAFF.

V usage is TRBV2 and J usage is TRBJ1-6; 9 bases map to TRBD1. V was pared by 8 bases and J by 7 bases, with 6 bases of the junction left unmatched. The CDR3 has 14 amino acids. CDR1 and CDR2 (germline): SNHLY, FYNNEI. CDR3 loop: CASYTGQGNSPLHF. In DNA, the CDR3 is TGTGCCAGCTATACTGGACAGGGGAATTCACCCCTCCACTTT.

The genes are TRBV9 and TRBJ2-1; possibly TRBD1 for D (6 bases). The CDR3 sequence is 15 residues long. V was trimmed by 3 bases and J by 4 bases, leaving 14 bases between them. Germline lookup yields CDR1 SGDLS and CDR2 YYNGEE. CDR3 in amino acids: CASSAGTTSYNEQFF. CDR3 bases: TGTGCCAGCAGCGCCGGGACAACTAGTTACAATGAGCAGTTCTTC.

The gene calls are TRBV5-6 and TRBJ2-7, with D perhaps TRBD1 (5 bases). CDR3 length: 12 residues. Germline V gene lookup returns CDR1 SGHDT and CDR2 YYEEEE. V shed 0 bases and J shed 4 bases, with 5 bases lying between them. Written as DNA, the CDR3 is TGTGCCAGCAGCTTGGGACAGTACGAGCAGTACTTC. Translated: CASSLGQYEQYF.

The V and J genes are TRBV19 and TRBJ1-1, with D unresolved. V was shortened by 4 bases and J by 1 base, with 13 bases between the two germline ends. Germline CDR1 reads LNHDA; CDR2 reads SQIVND (reference sequence). The CDR3 contains 15 residues. This CDR3 reads CASSNTGAANTEAFF. CDR3 nucleotides: TGTGCCAGTAGTAACACGGGAGCTGCGAACACTGAAGCTTTCTTT.